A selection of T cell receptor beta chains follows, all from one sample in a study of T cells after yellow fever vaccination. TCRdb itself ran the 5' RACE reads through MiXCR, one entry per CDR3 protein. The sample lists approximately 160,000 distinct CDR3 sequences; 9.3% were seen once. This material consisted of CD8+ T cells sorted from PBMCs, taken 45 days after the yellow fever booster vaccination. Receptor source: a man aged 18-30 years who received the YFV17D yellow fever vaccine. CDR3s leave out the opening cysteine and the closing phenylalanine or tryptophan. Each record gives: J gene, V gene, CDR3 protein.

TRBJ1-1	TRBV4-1	ASSQWGLQNTEAF
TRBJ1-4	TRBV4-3	ASSRGTVTTNEKLF
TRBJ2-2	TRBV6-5	ASSGVSTGELF
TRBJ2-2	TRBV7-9	ASSPGGSTGMNTGELF
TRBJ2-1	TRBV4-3	ASSHGGSGEQF
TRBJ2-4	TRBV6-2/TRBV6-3	ASSYSPGTRAKNIQY
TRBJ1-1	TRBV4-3	ASSPLEQSPGTEAF
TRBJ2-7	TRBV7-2	ASSPVGQGTYEQY
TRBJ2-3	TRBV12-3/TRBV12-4	ASSPNGDTQY
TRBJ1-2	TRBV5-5	ASILDLTGGNGYT
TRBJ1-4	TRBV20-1	SADGEKLF
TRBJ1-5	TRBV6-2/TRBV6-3	ASSYFSEANQPQH
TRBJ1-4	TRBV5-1	ASSLGDGVVATNEKLF
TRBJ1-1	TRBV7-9	ASRGGTEAF
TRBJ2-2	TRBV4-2	ASSPTWDTGELF
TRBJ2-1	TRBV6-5	ATTGGNEQF
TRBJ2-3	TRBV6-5	ASSYSIGFEGSTDTQY
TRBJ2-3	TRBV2	ASVKGSTDTQY
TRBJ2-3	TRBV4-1	ASSQLAGGFSTDTQY
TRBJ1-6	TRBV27	ASRNRGRSPLH
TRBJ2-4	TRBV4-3	ASSQGRGQKNIQY
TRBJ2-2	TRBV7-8	ASSPSEFGTSGSGELF
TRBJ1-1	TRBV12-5	ASGFFLRSGDTEAF
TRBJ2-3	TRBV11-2	ASGSTPGQGEGRLTDTQY
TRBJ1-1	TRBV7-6	ASSLKPEMNTEAF
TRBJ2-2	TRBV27	ASRNRVGPGELF
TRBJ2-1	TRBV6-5	ASSIGRGEQF
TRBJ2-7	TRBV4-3	ASSQDREAYEQY
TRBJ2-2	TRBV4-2	ASKLTGELF
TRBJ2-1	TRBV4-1	ASSQVGNEQF
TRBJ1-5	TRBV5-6	ASSLSQGNQPQH
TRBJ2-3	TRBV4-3	ASSQTSAGPDTQY
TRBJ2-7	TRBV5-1	ASSLTGNHEQY
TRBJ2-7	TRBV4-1	ASSHRIGPYEQY
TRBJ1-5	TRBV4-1	ASSQIRTGDQPQH
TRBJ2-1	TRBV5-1	ASSWGTGPYNEQF
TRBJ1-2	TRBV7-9	ASSPTLRRDNYGYT
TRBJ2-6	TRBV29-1	NLRVARKGANVLT
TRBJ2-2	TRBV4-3	ASSQDQWTKSGELF
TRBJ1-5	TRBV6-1	ASSEHPASNQPQH
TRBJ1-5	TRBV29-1	SVPIPQGDSNQPQH
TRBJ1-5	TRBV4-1	ASSQEGRQSNQPQH
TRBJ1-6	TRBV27	ASSSQTKYNSPLH
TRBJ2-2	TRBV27	ASRILGGTTGELF
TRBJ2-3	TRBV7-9	ASSLRIQDTQY
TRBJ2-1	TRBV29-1	SVPILISGGFSGEQF
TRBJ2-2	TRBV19	ASTQYTGELF
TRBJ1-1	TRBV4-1	ASSQEGGTVTEAF
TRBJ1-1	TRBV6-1	ASSEAFLWVF
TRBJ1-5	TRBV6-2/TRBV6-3	ASSRANSNQPQH
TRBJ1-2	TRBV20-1	SARERDRGIYGYT